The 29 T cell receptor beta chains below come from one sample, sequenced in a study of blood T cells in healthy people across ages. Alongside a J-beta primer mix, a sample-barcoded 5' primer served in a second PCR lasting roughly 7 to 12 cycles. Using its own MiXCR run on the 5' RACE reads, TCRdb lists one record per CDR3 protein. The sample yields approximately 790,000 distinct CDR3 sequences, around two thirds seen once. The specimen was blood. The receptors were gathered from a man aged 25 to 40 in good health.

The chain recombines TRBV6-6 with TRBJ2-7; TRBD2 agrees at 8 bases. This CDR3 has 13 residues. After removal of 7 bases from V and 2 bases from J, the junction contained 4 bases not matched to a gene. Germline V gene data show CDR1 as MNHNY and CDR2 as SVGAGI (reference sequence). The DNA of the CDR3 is TGTGCCAGCACGAGCGGGGGTGCCTACGAGCAGTACTTC. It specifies CASTSGGAYEQYF.

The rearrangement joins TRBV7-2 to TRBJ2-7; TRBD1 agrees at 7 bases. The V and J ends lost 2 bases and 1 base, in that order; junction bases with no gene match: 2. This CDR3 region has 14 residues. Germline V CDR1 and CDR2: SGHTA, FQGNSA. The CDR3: CASSLKGQSYEQYF. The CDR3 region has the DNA TGTGCCAGCAGCTTAAAGGGACAGTCCTACGAGCAGTACTTC.

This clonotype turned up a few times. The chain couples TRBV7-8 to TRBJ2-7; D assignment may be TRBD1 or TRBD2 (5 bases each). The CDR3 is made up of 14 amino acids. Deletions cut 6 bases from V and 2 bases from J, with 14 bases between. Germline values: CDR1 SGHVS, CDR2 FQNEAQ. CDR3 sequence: CASSPTGTAYEQYF. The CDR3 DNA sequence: TGTGCCAGCAGTCCAACTGGGACGGCCTACGAGCAGTACTTC.

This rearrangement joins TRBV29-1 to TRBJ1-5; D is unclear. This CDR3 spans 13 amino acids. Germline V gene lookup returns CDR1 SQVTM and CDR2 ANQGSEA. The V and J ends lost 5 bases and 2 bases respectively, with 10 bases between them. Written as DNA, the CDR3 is TGCAGCGTTCTCTCAGGCGGCAATCAGCCCCAGCATTTT. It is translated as CSVLSGGNQPQHF.

The CDR3 here is CASSPMVRSPDTQYF. The DNA of the CDR3 is TGTGCCAGCAGCCCAATGGTGCGTAGTCCAGATACGCAGTATTTT. The chain joins TRBV7-3 to TRBJ2-3; D not resolved. CDR1 SGHTA and CDR2 FQGTGA come from the germline V gene. Trimming left V 5 bases short and J 4 bases short, with 16 bases between. The CDR3 is 15 residues long.

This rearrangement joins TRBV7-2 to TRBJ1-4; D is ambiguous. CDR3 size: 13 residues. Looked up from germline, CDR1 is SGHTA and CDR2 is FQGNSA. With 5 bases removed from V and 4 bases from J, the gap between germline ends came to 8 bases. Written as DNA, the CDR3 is TGTGCCAGCAGCGTAACCGTTAATGAAAAACTGTTTTTT. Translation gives CASSVTVNEKLFF.

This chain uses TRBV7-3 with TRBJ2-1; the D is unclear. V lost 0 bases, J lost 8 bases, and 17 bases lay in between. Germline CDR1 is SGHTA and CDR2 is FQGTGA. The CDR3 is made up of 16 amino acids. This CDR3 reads CASSLTVRTYDDEQFF. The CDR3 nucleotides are TGTGCCAGCAGCTTAACGGTACGCACTTACGACGATGAGCAGTTCTTC. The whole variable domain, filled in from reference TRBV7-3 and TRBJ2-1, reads GAGVSQTPSNKVTEKGKYVELRCDPISGHTALYWYRQSLGQGPEFLIYFQGTGAADDSGLPNDRFFAVRPEGSVSTLKIQRTERGDSAVYLCASSLTVRTYDDEQFFGPGTRLTVL.

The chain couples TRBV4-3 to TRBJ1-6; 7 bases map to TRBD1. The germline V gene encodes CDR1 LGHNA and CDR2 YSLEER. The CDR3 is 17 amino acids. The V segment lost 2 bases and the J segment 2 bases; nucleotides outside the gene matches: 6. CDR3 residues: CASSQLTGRTYNSPLHF. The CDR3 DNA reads TGCGCCAGCAGCCAATTGACAGGGAGAACCTATAATTCACCCCTCCACTTT.

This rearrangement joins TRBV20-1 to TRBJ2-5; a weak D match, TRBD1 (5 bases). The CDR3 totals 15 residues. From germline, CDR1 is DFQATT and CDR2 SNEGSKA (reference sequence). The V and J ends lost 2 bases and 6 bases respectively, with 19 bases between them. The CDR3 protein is CSARIASGWRKTQYF. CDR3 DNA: TGCAGTGCTAGAATCGCGTCAGGGTGGAGAAAGACCCAGTACTTC.

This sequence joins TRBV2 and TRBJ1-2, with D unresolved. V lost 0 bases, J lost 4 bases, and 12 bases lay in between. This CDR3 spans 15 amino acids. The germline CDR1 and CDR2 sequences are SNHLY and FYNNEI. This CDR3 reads CASSEAGDIFYGYTF. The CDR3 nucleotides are TGTGCCAGCAGTGAAGCTGGGGATATATTCTATGGCTACACCTTC.

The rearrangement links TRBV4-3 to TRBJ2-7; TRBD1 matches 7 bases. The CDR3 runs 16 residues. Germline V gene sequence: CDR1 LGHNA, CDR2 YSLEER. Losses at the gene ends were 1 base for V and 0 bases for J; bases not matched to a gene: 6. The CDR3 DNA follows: TGCGCCAGCAGCCAAGGGGTCACAGGGGTCTCCTACGAGCAGTACTTC. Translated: CASSQGVTGVSYEQYF.

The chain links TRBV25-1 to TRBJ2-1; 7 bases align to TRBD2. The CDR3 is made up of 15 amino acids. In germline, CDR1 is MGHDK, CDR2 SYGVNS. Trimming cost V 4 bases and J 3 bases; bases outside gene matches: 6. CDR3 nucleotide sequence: TGTGCCAGCAGTGGAACTGGGGGGGGCTACAATGAGCAGTTCTTC. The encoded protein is CASSGTGGGYNEQFF.

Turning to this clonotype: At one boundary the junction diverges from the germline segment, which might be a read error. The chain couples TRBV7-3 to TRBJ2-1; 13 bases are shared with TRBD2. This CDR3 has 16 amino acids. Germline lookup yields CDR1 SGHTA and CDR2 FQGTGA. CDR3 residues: CASSLMTSGGLNKQFF. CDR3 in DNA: TGTGCCAGCAGCTTAATGACTAGCGGGGGGCTCAATAAGCAGTTCTTC.

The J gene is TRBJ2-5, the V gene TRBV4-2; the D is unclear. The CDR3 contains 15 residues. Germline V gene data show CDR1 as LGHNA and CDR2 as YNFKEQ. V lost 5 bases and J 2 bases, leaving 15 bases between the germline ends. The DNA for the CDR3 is TGTGCCAGCAGCGAATTCCGGGCGTTACAAGAGACCCAGTACTTC. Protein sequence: CASSEFRALQETQYF.

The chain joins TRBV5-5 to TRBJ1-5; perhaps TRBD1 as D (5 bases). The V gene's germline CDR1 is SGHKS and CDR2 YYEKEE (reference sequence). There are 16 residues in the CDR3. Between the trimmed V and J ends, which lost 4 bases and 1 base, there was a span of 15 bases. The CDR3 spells CASSLHPDRSNQPQHF. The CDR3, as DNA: TGTGCCAGCAGCCTTCATCCCGACAGAAGCAATCAGCCCCAGCATTTT.

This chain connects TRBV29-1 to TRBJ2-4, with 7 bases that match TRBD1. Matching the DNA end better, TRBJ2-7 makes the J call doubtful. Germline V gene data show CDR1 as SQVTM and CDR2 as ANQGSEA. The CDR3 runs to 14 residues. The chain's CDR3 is CSVEERQGGHEQYF. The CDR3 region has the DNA TGCAGCGTTGAAGAACGACAGGGCGGCCACGAGCAGTACTTC.

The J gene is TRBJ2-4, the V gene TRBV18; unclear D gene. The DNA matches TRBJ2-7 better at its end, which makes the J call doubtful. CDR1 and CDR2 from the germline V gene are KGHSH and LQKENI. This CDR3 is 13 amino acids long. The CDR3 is CASSPDLLYEQYF. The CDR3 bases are TGTGCCAGCTCACCAGACCTACTCTACGAGCAGTACTTC.

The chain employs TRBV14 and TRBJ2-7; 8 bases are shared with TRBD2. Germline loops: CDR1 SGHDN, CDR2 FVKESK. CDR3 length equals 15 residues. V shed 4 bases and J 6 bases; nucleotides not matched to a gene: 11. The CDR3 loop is CASSLQLADFSEQYF. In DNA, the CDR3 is TGTGCCAGCAGCCTGCAACTAGCGGATTTTTCCGAGCAGTACTTC.

The CDR3 region has the DNA TGTGCCAGCAGCAGGACAGGGGCCAGCGATAGCTACACCTTC. This encodes CASSRTGASDSYTF. The chain employs TRBV2 and TRBJ1-2, with 9 bases lining up with TRBD1. V shed 6 bases and J 9 bases; nucleotides not matched to a gene: 11. The CDR3 extends over 14 amino acids. Looked up from germline, CDR1 is SNHLY and CDR2 is FYNNEI.

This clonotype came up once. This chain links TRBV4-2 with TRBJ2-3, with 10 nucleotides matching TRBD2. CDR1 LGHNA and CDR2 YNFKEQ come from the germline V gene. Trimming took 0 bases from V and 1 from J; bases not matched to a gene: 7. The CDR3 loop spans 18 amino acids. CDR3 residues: CASSQELQGTSGTDTQYF. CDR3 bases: TGTGCCAGCAGCCAAGAGCTTCAGGGGACTAGCGGCACAGATACGCAGTATTTT.

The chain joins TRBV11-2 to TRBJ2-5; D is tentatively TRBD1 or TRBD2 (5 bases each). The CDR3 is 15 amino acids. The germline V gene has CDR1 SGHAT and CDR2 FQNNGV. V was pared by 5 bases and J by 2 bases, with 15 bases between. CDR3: CASSPGANQQETQYF. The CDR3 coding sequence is TGTGCCAGCAGCCCCGGGGCAAACCAACAAGAGACCCAGTACTTC.

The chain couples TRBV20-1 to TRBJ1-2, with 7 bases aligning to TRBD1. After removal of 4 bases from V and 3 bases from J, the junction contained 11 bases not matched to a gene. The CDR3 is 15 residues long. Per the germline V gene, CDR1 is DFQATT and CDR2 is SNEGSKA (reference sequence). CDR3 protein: CSAKNHEGAYYGYTF. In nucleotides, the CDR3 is TGCAGTGCTAAGAATCACGAGGGGGCGTACTATGGCTACACCTTC.

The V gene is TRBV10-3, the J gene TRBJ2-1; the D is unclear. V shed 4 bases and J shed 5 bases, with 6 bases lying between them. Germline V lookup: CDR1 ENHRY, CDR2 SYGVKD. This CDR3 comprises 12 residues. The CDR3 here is CAISGTDNEQFF. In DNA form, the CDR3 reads TGTGCCATCAGTGGCACCGACAATGAGCAGTTCTTC.

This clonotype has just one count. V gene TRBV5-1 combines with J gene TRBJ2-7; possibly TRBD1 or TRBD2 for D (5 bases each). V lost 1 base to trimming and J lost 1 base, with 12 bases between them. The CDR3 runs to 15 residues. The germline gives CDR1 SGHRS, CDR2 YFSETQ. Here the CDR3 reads CASSLITGRSYEQYF. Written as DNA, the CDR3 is TGCGCCAGCAGCTTGATCACGGGGCGTTCCTACGAGCAGTACTTC.

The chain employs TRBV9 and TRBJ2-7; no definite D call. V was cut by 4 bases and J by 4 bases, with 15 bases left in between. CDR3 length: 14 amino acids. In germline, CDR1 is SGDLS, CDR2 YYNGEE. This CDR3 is CASSTSSDEYEQYF. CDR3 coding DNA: TGTGCCAGCAGCACCTCTTCCGACGAGTACGAGCAGTACTTC.

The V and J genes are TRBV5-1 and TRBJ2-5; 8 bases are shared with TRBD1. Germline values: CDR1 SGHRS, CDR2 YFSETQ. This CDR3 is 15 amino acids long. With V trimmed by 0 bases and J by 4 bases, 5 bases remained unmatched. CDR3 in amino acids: CASSLGTGWTETQYF. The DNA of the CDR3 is TGCGCCAGCAGCTTGGGGACAGGGTGGACAGAGACCCAGTACTTC.

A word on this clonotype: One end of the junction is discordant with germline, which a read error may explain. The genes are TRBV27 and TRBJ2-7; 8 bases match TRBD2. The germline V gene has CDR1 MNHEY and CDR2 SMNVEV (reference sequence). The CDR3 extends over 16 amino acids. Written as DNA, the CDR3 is TGTGCCAGCAGTACCCTCGGGGGGGGGCTATCCTACGAGCAGAACTTC. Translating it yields CASSTLGGGLSYEQNF.

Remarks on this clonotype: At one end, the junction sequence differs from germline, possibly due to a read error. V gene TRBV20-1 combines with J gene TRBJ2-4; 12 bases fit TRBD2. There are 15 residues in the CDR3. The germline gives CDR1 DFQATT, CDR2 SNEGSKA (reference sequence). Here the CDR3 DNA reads TGCAGTGCGGGACCTAGCGGGGGGGCCAAAAACATTCGGTACTTC. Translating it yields CSAGPSGGAKNIRYF.

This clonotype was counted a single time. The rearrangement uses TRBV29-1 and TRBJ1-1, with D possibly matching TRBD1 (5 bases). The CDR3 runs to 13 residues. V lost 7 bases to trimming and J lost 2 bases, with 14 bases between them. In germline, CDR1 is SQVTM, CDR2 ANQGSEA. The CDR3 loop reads CSARPGVNTEAFF. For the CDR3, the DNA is TGCAGCGCCCGCCCGGGGGTAAACACTGAAGCTTTCTTT.